Listed here are 14 T cell receptor beta chains from one sample, sequenced in a study of shared clonotypes between healthy human individuals. Measured with immunoSEQ multiplex PCR; TCRdb has only the in-frame clones, and not every one. The sample yields about 1.1 million clones, about four fifths seen once. The sequenced sample was memory CD4+ T cells from PBMCs. The sample's subset: CD45RA-negative fraction. The receptors were gathered from a man aged 18 to 35 in good health. Some clones in this sample may be carry-over from other donors' samples.

The chain uses TRBV19 and TRBJ2-7, with 13 bases matching TRBD2. Germline V lookup: CDR1 LNHDA, CDR2 SQIVND (reference sequence). The CDR3 runs to 17 residues. J lost 6 bases, V lost 4 bases, and 12 bases had no gene match. DNA of the CDR3: TGTGCCAGTAGTAGCCCTCGCTGGACTAGCGGGAGTCCCGAGCAGTACTTC. This translates into CASSSPRWTSGSPEQYF.

As to this clone: In the same sample, other DNA sequences code for this CDR3. The chain carries TRBV5-1 and TRBJ2-6, with unresolved D. Trimming shortened V by 0 bases and J by 0 bases, and 7 bases separated the two germline ends. The CDR3 loop spans 16 amino acids. Germline CDR1 SGHRS, CDR2 YFSETQ. The CDR3: CASSLAVFSGANVLTF. Written as DNA, the CDR3 is TGCGCCAGCAGCTTGGCAGTTTTCTCTGGGGCCAACGTCCTGACTTTC.

This clone was counted a single time. This chain joins TRBV9 and TRBJ2-7, with 7 nucleotides matching TRBD1. V was clipped by 3 bases and J by 2 bases; unmatched bases: 11. The CDR3 length is 16 residues. The germline gives CDR1 SGDLS, CDR2 YYNGEE. The CDR3: CASSATSDRDPYEQYF. In nucleotides, the CDR3 is TGTGCCAGCAGCGCTACCTCCGACAGGGACCCCTACGAGCAGTACTTC.

The chain has TRBV5-3 and TRBJ2-1; tentatively, D is TRBD2 (5 bases). TRBV5-3 is assigned to the ORF class and has an uncertain function. Trimming shortened V by 4 bases and J by 3 bases, and 14 bases separated the two germline ends. This CDR3 contains 15 residues. This CDR3 reads CARSLANARYNEQFF. CDR3 in DNA: TGTGCCAGAAGCCTAGCCAACGCCCGCTACAATGAGCAGTTCTTC.

The CDR3 sequence: CAWSPGDARGAEAFF. CDR3 DNA sequence: TGTGCCTGGAGTCCAGGAGACGCTCGGGGCGCTGAAGCTTTCTTT. The chain links TRBV30 to TRBJ1-1, with D possibly TRBD1 on 5 matching bases. Germline V gene data show CDR1 as GTSNPN and CDR2 as SVGIG (reference sequence). The CDR3 contains 15 residues. V lost 2 bases, J lost 6 bases, and 19 bases lay in between.

V gene TRBV9 combines with J gene TRBJ1-3; the D is unclear. There are 20 residues in the CDR3. V shed 0 bases and J shed 4 bases, with 26 bases lying between them. The germline V gene encodes CDR1 SGDLS and CDR2 YYNGEE. The CDR3 spells CASSVATGRERDREGNTIYF. The CDR3 DNA sequence: TGTGCCAGCAGCGTAGCTACCGGACGGGAACGCGATAGAGAAGGAAACACCATATATTTT. The full variable domain, rest sourced from reference TRBV9 and TRBJ1-3, is DSGVTQTPKHLITATGQRVTLRCSPRSGDLSVYWYQQSLDQGLQFLIQYYNGEERAKGNILERFSAQQFPDLHSELNLSSLELGDSALYFCASSVATGRERDREGNTIYFGEGSWLTVV.

The chain uses TRBV11-2 and TRBJ2-5; 8 nucleotides line up with TRBD1. The J call could be wrong; TRBJ2-7 is a better fit for the DNA end. The CDR3 sequence is 13 residues long. Germline CDR1 SGHAT, CDR2 FQNNGV. The CDR3 nucleotides are TGTGCCAGCAGCTTGGGACAGGTCTACGAGCAGTACTTC. It is translated as CASSLGQVYEQYF.

This clone was observed a few times. This chain connects TRBV30 to TRBJ1-5; D is unclear. This CDR3 comprises 12 residues. Germline V gene sequence: CDR1 GTSNPN, CDR2 SVGIG (reference sequence). Trimming removed 0 bases at V and 9 bases at J, with 9 bases between. The CDR3 spells CAWSVRETPQHF. DNA of the CDR3: TGTGCCTGGAGTGTTCGAGAGACGCCCCAGCATTTT.

This sequence joins TRBV7-4 and TRBJ1-2; TRBD1 matches at 9 bases. The CDR3 is 14 amino acids. V was clipped by 6 bases and J by 8 bases; unmatched bases: 10. In germline, CDR1 is SGHVT, CDR2 SQSDAQ. This chain's CDR3 is CASSPADRGEGYTF. CDR3 nucleotide sequence: TGTGCCAGCAGTCCCGCAGACAGGGGGGAGGGCTACACCTTC.

In regard to this clone: This specimen includes other DNA sequences encoding the same CDR3. This chain links TRBV7-9 with TRBJ1-4, with TRBD1 matching 9 bases. Germline loops: CDR1 SEHNR, CDR2 FQNEAQ (reference sequence). CDR3 size: 15 residues. Losses at the gene ends were 1 base for V and 7 bases for J; bases not matched to a gene: 4. The DNA for the CDR3 is TGTGCCAGCAGCTTAGGTGGGACAGGGATTGAAAAACTGTTTTTT. It encodes CASSLGGTGIEKLFF.

The chain has TRBV5-6 and TRBJ1-2; D remains unclear. Germline-derived CDR1 and CDR2 are SGHDT and YYEEEE. The germline V and J ends were trimmed by 1 base and 4 bases, with 11 bases remaining between them. CDR3 length: 14 residues. This CDR3 reads CASSLPGASYGYTF. The CDR3 region has the DNA TGTGCCAGCAGCTTGCCGGGAGCCTCCTATGGCTACACCTTC. Using reference TRBV5-6 and TRBJ1-2 for the parts outside the CDR3, the full variable domain is DAGVTQSPTHLIKTRGQQVTLRCSPKSGHDTVSWYQQALGQGPQFIFQYYEEEERQRGNFPDRFSGHQFPNYSSELNVNALLLGDSALYLCASSLPGASYGYTFGSGTRLTVV.

The table lists this clone with a few counts. V usage is TRBV9 and J usage is TRBJ1-5; D unclear. The CDR3 has 13 amino acids. Trimming cost V 0 bases and J 11 bases, with 12 bases left between them. Germline assignment: CDR1 SGDLS and CDR2 YYNGEE. The CDR3 DNA is TGTGCCAGCAGCGTAGTGGGCGGGAGGACCCAGCATTTT. It encodes CASSVVGGRTQHF.

The V call is TRBV6-1, the J call TRBJ2-3; D remains ambiguous. CDR3 length: 15 residues. CDR1 MNHNS and CDR2 SASEGT come from the germline V gene. V was trimmed by 4 bases and J by 0 bases, leaving 11 bases between them. CDR3 coding DNA: TGTGCCAGCAGTGCAGGTTTTGTGAGCACAGATACGCAGTATTTT. It translates to CASSAGFVSTDTQYF.

This clone was seen a few times. The V and J genes are TRBV7-2 and TRBJ2-3; tentative D call: TRBD2 (5 bases). This CDR3 has 14 residues. The V gene lost 2 bases and the J gene lost 1 base, with 7 bases spanning the gap. Germline CDR1 and CDR2: SGHTA and FQGNSA. The CDR3 loop is CASSLRRGTDTQYF. In nucleotides, the CDR3 is TGTGCCAGCAGCTTACGGCGGGGCACAGATACGCAGTATTTT.